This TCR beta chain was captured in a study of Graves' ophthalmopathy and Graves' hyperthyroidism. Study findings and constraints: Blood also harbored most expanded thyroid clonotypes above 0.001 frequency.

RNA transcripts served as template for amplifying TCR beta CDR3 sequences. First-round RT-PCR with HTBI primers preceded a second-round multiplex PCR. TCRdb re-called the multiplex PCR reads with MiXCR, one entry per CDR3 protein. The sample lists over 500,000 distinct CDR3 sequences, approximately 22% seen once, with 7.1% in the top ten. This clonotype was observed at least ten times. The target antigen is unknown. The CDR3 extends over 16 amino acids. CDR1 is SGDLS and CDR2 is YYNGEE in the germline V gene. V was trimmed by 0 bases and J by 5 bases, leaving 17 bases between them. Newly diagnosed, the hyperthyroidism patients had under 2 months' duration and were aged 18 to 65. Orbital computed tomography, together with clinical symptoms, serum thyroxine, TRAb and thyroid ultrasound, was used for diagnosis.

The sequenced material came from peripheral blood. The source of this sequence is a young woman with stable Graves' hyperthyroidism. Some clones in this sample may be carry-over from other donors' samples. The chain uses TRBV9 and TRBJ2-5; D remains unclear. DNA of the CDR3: TGTGCCAGCAGCGTAGGTGGCTCTGGCCCTGTGGAGACCCAGTACTTC. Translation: CASSVGGSGPVETQYF.